This TCR beta chain comes out of a study of cytomegalovirus exposure and HLA in healthy donors. Study results and limitations: Among TCR beta chains, those listed as cytomegalovirus-associated numbered more than 150. With high specificity and sensitivity, the classifier reportedly diagnosed cytomegalovirus status.

The CDR3 consists of 15 residues. The junction had 5 bases not matched to a gene; V was cut back by 5 bases and J by 2 bases. The germline V gene has CDR1 SGHTA and CDR2 FQGNSA. In regard to this clone: Its target is unknown.

The PCR made use of 60 Vbeta and 13 Jbeta primers. The data were produced by immunoSEQ multiplex PCR, yet TCRdb's version contains in-frame clones alone and is incomplete. The table has about 110,000 clones, around 61% seen once; the top ten hold 2.2%. All the people who gave samples were healthy bone marrow donors. Sample: PBMCs. This sequence was found in a woman in her 30s in good health and CMV-seronegative. This sequence joins TRBV7-2 and TRBJ2-1, with 8 bases matching TRBD1. CDR3 DNA: TGTGCCAGCAGCGTCACAGGGGGGACCTACAATGAGCAGTTCTTC. It yields the protein CASSVTGGTYNEQFF.